This T cell receptor (beta chain) was recovered during a study of T-cell memory formation after mild COVID-19. Sample barcodes and UMIs were carried by the TCR alpha and TCR beta cDNA libraries that 5'RACE generated with constant-segment primers. TCRdb re-derived calls from the 5' RACE reads in MiXCR, one entry per CDR3 protein. Of approximately 250,000 distinct CDR3 sequences in the sample, about 16% were seen once. Study observations and caveats: Clones that got smaller from day 15 to 85 had even CD4/CD8, while clones growing later tipped toward CD4+. Researchers report contracting CD4+ clones mostly in CM and EM, with CD8+ clones in EMRA.

In regard to this clonotype: Its antigen remains unknown.

The V and J ends lost 6 bases and 0 bases respectively, with 15 bases between them. The CDR3 sequence is 15 residues long. Germline V CDR1 and CDR2: SGHAT, FQNNGV. The chain employs TRBV11-2 and TRBJ2-7; the D gene could be TRBD1 or TRBD2 (5 bases each). The sequenced sample consisted of PBMCs or a T cell subset sorted from them (not recorded which). This TCR derives from an adult woman who had mild COVID-19 (a few samples of this study predate the infection). Cell type and time point are not known. The CDR3, as DNA: TGTGCCAGCAGGCGACCGGGACGGAGCTCCTACGAGCAGTACTTC. Residues: CASRRPGRSSYEQYF.